A selection of T cell receptor beta chains follows, all from one sample in a study of blood T cell repertoires in COVID-19. The table came from immunoSEQ multiplex PCR; TCRdb's copy has only in-frame clones and leaves some out. The sample comprises 15,000 to 20,000 clones, roughly 91% of which are singletons, and roughly 5.5% rests with the top ten. Sequenced: peripheral blood. Receptor source: a human donor in a cohort sampled during active COVID-19. Each CDR3 is given with its conserved first and last residue. The D gene is left open where the match is weak. Where a row states a size, it is once, few, many or the class of an expanded clone; other rows omit it.

clone size: NA
D gene: NA
J gene: TRBJ2-3
V gene: TRBV19
CDR3 protein: CASSIPPVDTQYF
CDR3 DNA: TGTGCCAGTAGTATTCCCCCGGTAGATACGCAGTATTTT

clone size: NA
D gene: TRBD2
J gene: TRBJ2-1
V gene: TRBV6-5
CDR3 protein: CASSYAGGPYNEQFF
CDR3 DNA: TGTGCCAGCAGTTACGCGGGAGGCCCCTACAATGAGCAGTTCTTC

clone size: NA
D gene: TRBD1
J gene: TRBJ1-2
V gene: TRBV6-5
CDR3 protein: CASRLQGANYGYTF
CDR3 DNA: TGTGCCAGCAGATTACAGGGGGCCAACTATGGCTACACCTTC

clone size: NA
D gene: TRBD2
J gene: TRBJ2-1
V gene: TRBV6-5
CDR3 protein: CASSYSPAGGGEQFF
CDR3 DNA: TGTGCCAGCAGTTACTCGCCAGCGGGAGGGGGTGAGCAGTTCTTC

clone size: NA
D gene: NA
J gene: TRBJ1-4
V gene: TRBV5-1
CDR3 protein: CASSGGANEKLFF
CDR3 DNA: TGCGCCAGCAGCGGTGGAGCTAATGAAAAACTGTTTTTT

clone size: NA
D gene: NA
J gene: TRBJ2-1
V gene: TRBV6-5
CDR3 protein: CASRGREAYNEQFF
CDR3 DNA: TGTGCCAGCAGGGGCAGGGAGGCCTACAATGAGCAGTTCTTC

clone size: NA
D gene: NA
J gene: TRBJ2-5
V gene: TRBV2
CDR3 protein: CASSGLIGETQYF
CDR3 DNA: TGTGCCAGCAGTGGACTGATTGGGGAGACCCAGTACTTC

clone size: NA
D gene: NA
J gene: TRBJ2-7
V gene: TRBV14
CDR3 protein: CASSEQGTYEQYF
CDR3 DNA: TGTGCCAGCAGCGAACAGGGTACCTACGAGCAGTACTTC

clone size: once
D gene: NA
J gene: TRBJ2-3
V gene: TRBV29-1
CDR3 protein: CSFTGSSTDTQYF
CDR3 DNA: TGCAGCTTTACCGGGTCCAGCACAGATACGCAGTATTTT

clone size: once
D gene: NA
J gene: TRBJ2-7
V gene: TRBV11-3
CDR3 protein: CASSLDRAGPQASFSYEQYF
CDR3 DNA: TGTGCCAGCAGCTTAGATCGGGCTGGGCCCCAGGCTAGCTTCTCTTACGAGCAGTACTTC

clone size: NA
D gene: TRBD2
J gene: TRBJ2-1
V gene: TRBV19
CDR3 protein: CASTLGLGVVDEQFF
CDR3 DNA: TGTGCCAGTACCCTAGGACTAGGGGTGGTGGATGAGCAGTTCTTC

clone size: NA
D gene: NA
J gene: TRBJ1-5
V gene: TRBV28
CDR3 protein: CASAPIHQPQHF
CDR3 DNA: TGTGCCAGCGCCCCTATCCATCAGCCCCAGCATTTT

clone size: NA
D gene: NA
J gene: TRBJ1-1
V gene: TRBV6-2/TRBV6-3
CDR3 protein: CASSYVGLMGTEAFF
CDR3 DNA: TGTGCCAGCAGTTACGTGGGGCTCATGGGCACTGAAGCTTTCTTT

clone size: NA
D gene: TRBD1
J gene: TRBJ2-7
V gene: TRBV28
CDR3 protein: CASSLKVQGANEQYF
CDR3 DNA: TGTGCCAGCAGTTTAAAAGTACAGGGGGCGAACGAGCAGTACTTC

clone size: NA
D gene: NA
J gene: TRBJ1-1
V gene: TRBV5-1
CDR3 protein: CASSFSGATEAFF
CDR3 DNA: TGCGCCAGCAGCTTTTCAGGGGCCACTGAAGCTTTCTTT

clone size: NA
D gene: NA
J gene: TRBJ2-1
V gene: TRBV10-1
CDR3 protein: CASSLSRFGYNEQFF
CDR3 DNA: TGCGCCAGCAGTCTATCCCGGTTTGGCTACAATGAGCAGTTCTTC

clone size: NA
D gene: NA
J gene: TRBJ2-7
V gene: TRBV6-5
CDR3 protein: CASSPQPSVSYEQYF
CDR3 DNA: TGTGCCAGCAGTCCACAACCCAGTGTCTCCTACGAGCAGTACTTC

clone size: NA
D gene: TRBD2
J gene: TRBJ2-2
V gene: TRBV6-1
CDR3 protein: CASSVGAGSGTGELFF
CDR3 DNA: TGTGCCAGCAGTGTGGGAGCGGGAAGTGGCACCGGGGAGCTGTTTTTT

clone size: NA
D gene: TRBD1
J gene: TRBJ2-4
V gene: TRBV27
CDR3 protein: CASSWAGGTKNIQYF
CDR3 DNA: TGTGCCAGCAGTTGGGCAGGGGGCACCAAAAACATTCAGTACTTC

clone size: NA
D gene: NA
J gene: TRBJ2-1
V gene: TRBV15
CDR3 protein: CATSTGLLAERSYNEQFF
CDR3 DNA: TGTGCCACCAGCACAGGCCTTTTAGCGGAACGCTCCTACAATGAGCAGTTCTTC

clone size: NA
D gene: NA
J gene: TRBJ2-7
V gene: TRBV7-9
CDR3 protein: CASSADSDEQYF
CDR3 DNA: TGTGCCAGCAGCGCCGACTCCGACGAGCAGTACTTC

clone size: NA
D gene: TRBD2
J gene: TRBJ2-1
V gene: TRBV9
CDR3 protein: CASSVEVQRERSYNEQFF
CDR3 DNA: TGTGCCAGCAGCGTAGAAGTCCAGCGGGAACGCTCCTACAATGAGCAGTTCTTC

clone size: once
D gene: TRBD1
J gene: TRBJ1-5
V gene: TRBV6-5
CDR3 protein: CASSPTGEQPQHF
CDR3 DNA: TGTGCCAGCAGTCCCACAGGGGAACAGCCCCAGCATTTT

clone size: few
D gene: NA
J gene: TRBJ1-5
V gene: TRBV28
CDR3 protein: CASSFRGFVSNQPQHF
CDR3 DNA: TGTGCCAGCAGTTTCCGGGGGTTTGTGAGCAATCAGCCCCAGCATTTT

clone size: NA
D gene: NA
J gene: TRBJ1-1
V gene: TRBV3-1/TRBV3-2
CDR3 protein: CASSQRWPGLNTEAFF
CDR3 DNA: TGTGCCAGCAGCCAGAGATGGCCGGGGTTGAACACTGAAGCTTTCTTT

clone size: NA
D gene: NA
J gene: TRBJ2-3
V gene: TRBV27
CDR3 protein: CASTPTGGSTDTQYF
CDR3 DNA: TGTGCCAGCACCCCGACCGGCGGGAGCACAGATACGCAGTATTTT

clone size: NA
D gene: NA
J gene: TRBJ1-4
V gene: TRBV15
CDR3 protein: CATSNSIQGYANEKLFF
CDR3 DNA: TGTGCCACCAGCAACTCCATCCAGGGGTATGCTAATGAAAAACTGTTTTTT

clone size: NA
D gene: TRBD1
J gene: TRBJ2-2
V gene: TRBV28
CDR3 protein: CASSRQGMVTGELFF
CDR3 DNA: TGTGCCAGCAGTAGACAGGGGATGGTTACCGGGGAGCTGTTTTTT

clone size: NA
D gene: TRBD1
J gene: TRBJ2-5
V gene: TRBV18
CDR3 protein: CASSRDRGETQYF
CDR3 DNA: TGTGCCAGCTCACGCGACAGGGGAGAGACCCAGTACTTC

clone size: few
D gene: TRBD1
J gene: TRBJ1-4
V gene: TRBV2
CDR3 protein: CASSLQATGGNEKLFF
CDR3 DNA: TGTGCCAGCAGTCTTCAAGCGACAGGGGGAAACGAAAAACTGTTTTTT

clone size: few
D gene: NA
J gene: TRBJ1-1
V gene: TRBV30
CDR3 protein: CAWSEPSEAFF
CDR3 DNA: TGTGCCTGGAGCGAGCCCTCAGAAGCTTTCTTT

clone size: NA
D gene: NA
J gene: TRBJ2-5
V gene: TRBV14
CDR3 protein: CASSQGPGQETQYF
CDR3 DNA: TGTGCCAGCAGCCAAGGTCCAGGGCAAGAGACCCAGTACTTC

clone size: NA
D gene: TRBD2
J gene: TRBJ2-5
V gene: TRBV4-2
CDR3 protein: CASSPGLAGLKNQETQYF
CDR3 DNA: TGTGCCAGCAGCCCAGGACTAGCGGGACTAAAAAACCAAGAGACCCAGTACTTC

clone size: NA
D gene: TRBD2
J gene: TRBJ2-2
V gene: TRBV6-1
CDR3 protein: CASSDTSGYTGELFF
CDR3 DNA: TGTGCCAGCAGTGATACTAGCGGTTACACCGGGGAGCTGTTTTTT

clone size: NA
D gene: NA
J gene: TRBJ1-2
V gene: TRBV5-4
CDR3 protein: CASSFGGANYGYTF
CDR3 DNA: TGTGCCAGCAGCTTTGGGGGGGCTAACTATGGCTACACCTTC

clone size: NA
D gene: NA
J gene: TRBJ2-3
V gene: TRBV5-1
CDR3 protein: CASSLGAATDTQYF
CDR3 DNA: TGCGCCAGCAGCTTGGGGGCAGCCACAGATACGCAGTATTTT

clone size: once
D gene: TRBD2
J gene: TRBJ2-5
V gene: TRBV5-1
CDR3 protein: CASSPRLAGEGETQYF
CDR3 DNA: TGCGCCAGCAGCCCCCGACTAGCGGGAGAGGGGGAGACCCAGTACTTC

clone size: NA
D gene: TRBD1
J gene: TRBJ1-4
V gene: TRBV7-9
CDR3 protein: CASSRGTGGSEKLFF
CDR3 DNA: TGTGCCAGCAGCCGTGGGACAGGGGGGAGTGAAAAACTGTTTTTT

clone size: NA
D gene: TRBD1
J gene: TRBJ1-5
V gene: TRBV19
CDR3 protein: CASSIDSTGYSNQPQHF
CDR3 DNA: TGTGCCAGTAGTATAGATTCGACAGGGTATAGCAATCAGCCCCAGCATTTT

clone size: NA
D gene: NA
J gene: TRBJ2-7
V gene: TRBV11-2
CDR3 protein: CASSFPGSYEQYF
CDR3 DNA: TGTGCCAGCAGCTTCCCGGGTTCCTACGAGCAGTACTTC

clone size: NA
D gene: NA
J gene: TRBJ1-3
V gene: TRBV6-1
CDR3 protein: CASSDHGNTIYF
CDR3 DNA: TGTGCCAGCAGTGATCATGGAAACACCATATATTTT

clone size: once
D gene: TRBD2
J gene: TRBJ2-5
V gene: TRBV18
CDR3 protein: CASSPPSGGKETQYF
CDR3 DNA: TGTGCCAGCTCACCACCTTCCGGGGGGAAAGAGACCCAGTACTTC